This T cell receptor beta chain is from a study of cytomegalovirus exposure and HLA in healthy donors. Study at large: Drawn from HLA-typed donors, approximately 86 million unique TCRs were held in an early data release. Study conclusions and caveats: The study labeled 164 TCR beta chains cytomegalovirus-associated. It is likely that the observed cluster of highly shared sequence variants was a sequencing artifact. CMV serostatus was the only recorded immune exposure for donors.

The CDR3 covers 13 residues. The V and J ends lost 7 bases and 0 bases respectively, with 9 bases between them. Germline lookup yields CDR1 MDHEN and CDR2 SYDVKM. Vbeta (60) and Jbeta (13) primers were used in the PCR. This table comes from immunoSEQ multiplex PCR, and its TCRdb copy is limited to in-frame clones, with some not included. This sample contains 130,000 to 150,000 clones. As concerns this clone: Antigen: not known.

The sequenced sample consisted of PBMCs. V usage is TRBV28 and J usage is TRBJ2-5; TRBD1 is a possible D gene (5 bases). This sequence was found in a male donor in good health and CMV-seronegative. Here the CDR3 reads CASTTRDQETQYF. The CDR3 coding sequence is TGTGCCAGCACGACCAGGGACCAAGAGACCCAGTACTTC.